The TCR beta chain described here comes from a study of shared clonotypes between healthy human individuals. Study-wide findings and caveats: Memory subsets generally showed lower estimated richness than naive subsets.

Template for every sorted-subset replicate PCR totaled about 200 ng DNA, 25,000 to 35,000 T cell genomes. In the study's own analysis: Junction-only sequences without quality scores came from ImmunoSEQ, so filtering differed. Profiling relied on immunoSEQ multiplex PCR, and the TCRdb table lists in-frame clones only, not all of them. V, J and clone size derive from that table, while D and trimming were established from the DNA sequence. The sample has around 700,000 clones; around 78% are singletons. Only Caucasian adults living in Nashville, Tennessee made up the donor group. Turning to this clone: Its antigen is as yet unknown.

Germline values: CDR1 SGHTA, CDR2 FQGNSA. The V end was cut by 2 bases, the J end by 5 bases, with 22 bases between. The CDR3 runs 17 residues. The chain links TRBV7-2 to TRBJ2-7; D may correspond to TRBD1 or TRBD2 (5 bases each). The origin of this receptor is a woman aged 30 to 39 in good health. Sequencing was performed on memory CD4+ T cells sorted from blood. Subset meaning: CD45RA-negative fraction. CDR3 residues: CASSLTGGRNPPHEQYF. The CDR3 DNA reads TGTGCCAGCAGCTTAACAGGAGGCCGTAACCCCCCCCACGAGCAGTACTTC.